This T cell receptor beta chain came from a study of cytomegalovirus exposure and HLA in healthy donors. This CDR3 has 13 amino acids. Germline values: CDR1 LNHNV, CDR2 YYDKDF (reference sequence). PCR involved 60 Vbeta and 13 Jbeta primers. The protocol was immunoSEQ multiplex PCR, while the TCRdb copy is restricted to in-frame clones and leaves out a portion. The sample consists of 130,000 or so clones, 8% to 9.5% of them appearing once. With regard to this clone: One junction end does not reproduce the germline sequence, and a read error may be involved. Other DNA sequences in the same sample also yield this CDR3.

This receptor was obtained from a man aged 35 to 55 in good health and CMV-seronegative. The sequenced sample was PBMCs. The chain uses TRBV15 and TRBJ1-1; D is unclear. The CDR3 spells CATSPMRNTEAFF. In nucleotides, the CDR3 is TGCGCCACCAGCCCGATGAGGAACACTGAAGCTTTCTTT.